A single sample is the source of the 22 T cell receptor beta chains below, sequenced in a study of human thymus T cells. Sequenced by immunoSEQ multiplex PCR; TCRdb stores in-frame clones only, minus some. The data contain about 130,000 clones, 90% to 95% of them singletons. Resections from corrective heart surgery provided thymus tissue. Sequenced material: thymus tissue. These receptors all stem from a boy younger than two with a congenital heart defect but otherwise immunologically healthy.

This chain joins TRBV5-1 and TRBJ1-4; D uncertain. Per the germline V gene, CDR1 is SGHRS and CDR2 is YFSETQ. V lost 2 bases to trimming and J lost 6 bases, with 11 bases between them. This CDR3 has 14 amino acids. The CDR3 region is CASSFRRRDEKLFF. The CDR3 DNA is TGCGCCAGCAGCTTTCGGAGACGGGATGAAAAACTGTTTTTT.

This chain uses TRBV27 with TRBJ2-1; no definite D call. The germline V and J ends were trimmed by 4 bases and 1 base, with 8 bases remaining between them. CDR3 length: 14 residues. CDR1 is MNHEY, CDR2 SMNVEV, per germline (reference sequence). The CDR3: CASSWWDSYNEQFF. DNA of the CDR3: TGTGCCAGCAGTTGGTGGGATTCCTACAATGAGCAGTTCTTC.

The rearrangement joins TRBV12-5 to TRBJ1-2; 7 nucleotides line up with TRBD1. The V segment lost 4 bases and the J segment 8 bases; nucleotides outside the gene matches: 13. This CDR3 has 15 amino acids. CDR1 and CDR2 from the germline V gene are LGHNT and FRNRAP. The CDR3 sequence: CASGSRRQGSYGYTF. The CDR3 DNA reads TGTGCTAGTGGTTCTAGGAGACAGGGAAGTTACGGCTACACCTTC.

There are a few counts of this clone. V is TRBV25-1 and J is TRBJ1-2; 9 bases fit TRBD1. J was trimmed by 7 bases and V by 4 bases; bases with no gene match: 7. CDR3 length: 14 residues. Per the germline V gene, CDR1 is MGHDK and CDR2 is SYGVNS. CDR3 protein: CASSGGTGIAGYTF. The CDR3 DNA reads as TGTGCCAGCAGTGGTGGGACAGGGATCGCTGGCTACACCTTC.

The rearrangement joins TRBV9 to TRBJ1-1; no firm D call. The CDR3 covers 14 residues. Germline lookup yields CDR1 SGDLS and CDR2 YYNGEE. Trimming removed 3 bases at V and 0 bases at J, with 9 bases between. CDR3 sequence reads: CASSGGILNTEAFF. DNA for the CDR3: TGTGCCAGCAGCGGAGGGATTTTGAACACTGAAGCTTTCTTT.

The chain employs TRBV19 and TRBJ2-2; D gene ambiguous. CDR3 size: 15 residues. Germline assignment: CDR1 LNHDA and CDR2 SQIVND (reference sequence). V shed 2 bases and J shed 3 bases, with 10 bases lying between them. CDR3 sequence (DNA): TGTGCCAGTAGTATATTGGATCCCCACACCGGGGAGCTGTTTTTT. Its protein product is CASSILDPHTGELFF.

V gene TRBV30 combines with J gene TRBJ2-7, with D possibly matching TRBD2 (7 bases). This CDR3 region has 15 residues. With 1 base removed from V and 4 bases from J, the gap between germline ends came to 17 bases. In germline, CDR1 is GTSNPN, CDR2 SVGIG (reference sequence). DNA for the CDR3: TGTGCCTGGAGTGCATCGGCGGGGGCTTTGTACGAGCAGTACTTC. This encodes CAWSASAGALYEQYF.

The rearrangement joins TRBV7-6 to TRBJ1-6; TRBD1 agrees at 9 bases. V shed 5 bases, J shed 10 bases, and the junction held 6 bases outside the gene matches. The CDR3 spans 14 residues. Germline CDR1 is SGHVS and CDR2 is FNYEAQ. The CDR3 sequence: CASSLRQGDSPLHF. The DNA of the CDR3 is TGTGCCAGCAGCCTAAGACAGGGGGACTCACCCCTCCACTTT.

CDR3 sequence: CASSLPPSGVKFF. The CDR3 region has the DNA TGTGCCAGCAGTTTGCCTCCTAGCGGGGTCAAGTTCTTC. The genes are TRBV27 and TRBJ2-1; 9 positions match TRBD2. Unmatched junction bases numbered 8, after V lost 3 bases and J lost 14 bases. The V gene's germline CDR1 is MNHEY and CDR2 SMNVEV (reference sequence). The CDR3 runs 13 residues.

The V and J genes are TRBV4-2 and TRBJ1-1, with D perhaps matching TRBD1 (5 bases). V was clipped by 1 base and J by 1 base, with 10 bases between them. CDR1 is LGHNA, CDR2 YNFKEQ, per germline. This CDR3 spans 15 amino acids. CDR3 nucleotides: TGTGCCAGCAGCCAAGTCGGCAGGGAGAACACTGAAGCTTTCTTT. The encoded protein is CASSQVGRENTEAFF.

This clone was detected only once. The genes are TRBV6-5 and TRBJ2-7; D gene unclear. The CDR3 has 13 amino acids. In germline, CDR1 is MNHEY, CDR2 SVGAGI. The V end was cut by 2 bases, the J end by 3 bases, with 8 bases between. The CDR3 DNA follows: TGTGCCAGCAGTTACGGCAGAGTCTACGAGCAGTACTTC. Translated, it gives CASSYGRVYEQYF.

The gene calls are TRBV6-5 and TRBJ2-2, with 11 nucleotides matching TRBD2. Germline V gives CDR1 MNHEY, CDR2 SVGAGI. CDR3 length: 16 residues. V lost 2 bases, J lost 3 bases, and 2 bases stayed unmatched. CDR3 sequence reads: CASSYLAGGDTGELFF. CDR3 sequence (DNA): TGTGCCAGCAGTTACCTAGCGGGGGGCGACACCGGGGAGCTGTTTTTT.

The chain carries TRBV10-3 and TRBJ2-3, with 10 nucleotides matching TRBD2. The J segment lost 0 bases and the V segment lost 2 bases, leaving 2 bases of the junction unmatched. The length of the CDR3 is 16 residues. Germline V gene lookup returns CDR1 ENHRY and CDR2 SYGVKD. The CDR3 region is CAISELAGASTDTQYF. In nucleotides, the CDR3 is TGTGCCATCAGTGAGCTAGCGGGGGCTAGCACAGATACGCAGTATTTT.

This chain uses TRBV19 with TRBJ2-7; TRBD2 matches 8 bases. Germline V gene data show CDR1 as LNHDA and CDR2 as SQIVND (reference sequence). The J segment lost 6 bases and the V segment lost 0 bases, leaving 13 bases of the junction unmatched. The CDR3 is 17 residues long. Written as DNA, the CDR3 is TGTGCCAGTAGTATAGATCGGCTAGCGGGCAAAACGGGCGAGCAGTACTTC. Protein: CASSIDRLAGKTGEQYF.

The V call is TRBV4-1, the J call TRBJ1-6; D gene unclear. The CDR3 extends over 19 amino acids. The V gene lost 0 bases and the J gene lost 7 bases, with 22 bases spanning the gap. CDR1 is MGHRA, CDR2 YSYEKL, per germline. The CDR3, as DNA: TGCGCCAGCAGCCAAGATACGGTCGGCAGCTCAACCTTAAATTCACCCCTCCACTTT. Amino acid sequence: CASSQDTVGSSTLNSPLHF.

This chain joins TRBV19 and TRBJ2-7, with TRBD1 matching 11 bases. There are 16 residues in the CDR3. Germline V gives CDR1 LNHDA, CDR2 SQIVND (reference sequence). V dropped 1 base and J dropped 5; count of bases not matched to a gene: 7. Here the CDR3 reads CASSIAEGQGENEQYF. CDR3 nucleotide sequence: TGTGCCAGTAGTATAGCGGAGGGACAGGGGGAGAACGAGCAGTACTTC.

This clone was detected once. This chain joins TRBV6-1 and TRBJ2-7, with 8 bases identical to TRBD2. Germline CDR1 and CDR2: MNHNS and SASEGT. This CDR3 is built from 16 residues. With 0 bases clipped from V and 5 bases from J, the junction kept 9 bases outside the gene matches. The CDR3 bases are TGTGCCAGCAGTGAAGCGGAAAACGGCGGGAGGAACGAGCAGTACTTC. Protein: CASSEAENGGRNEQYF.

The chain employs TRBV19 and TRBJ2-5; 13 bases are a match to TRBD2. This CDR3 spans 18 amino acids. The germline V gene encodes CDR1 LNHDA and CDR2 SQIVND (reference sequence). The V segment lost 3 bases and the J segment 5 bases; nucleotides outside the gene matches: 12. CDR3 sequence reads: CASSMKWTSGGLGETQYF. CDR3 coding DNA: TGTGCCAGTAGTATGAAGTGGACTAGCGGGGGTCTCGGGGAGACCCAGTACTTC.

The chain carries TRBV25-1 and TRBJ1-1; D not certain. The V gene lost 0 bases and the J gene lost 0 bases, with 14 bases spanning the gap. CDR1 and CDR2 (germline): MGHDK, SYGVNS. The CDR3 is made up of 17 amino acids. The DNA of the CDR3 is TGTGCCAGCAGTGAATATGGAACCGATCCTATGAACACTGAAGCTTTCTTT. This encodes CASSEYGTDPMNTEAFF.

The chain joins TRBV7-4 to TRBJ1-1; D is possibly TRBD1 (6 bases). Trimming stripped 1 base from V and 6 bases from J, with 6 bases between. CDR1 is SGHVT, CDR2 SQSDAQ, per germline. The CDR3 spans 12 residues. CDR3 residues: CASSLGGPEAFF. DNA for the CDR3: TGTGCCAGCAGCTTAGGGGGGCCTGAAGCTTTCTTT.

The rearrangement uses TRBV7-2 and TRBJ2-1; 11 bases are a match to TRBD2. The CDR3 length is 17 residues. J lost 4 bases, V lost 5 bases, and 10 bases had no gene match. The germline CDR1 and CDR2 sequences are SGHTA and FQGNSA. CDR3: CASSPFPGLAEYNEQFF. In DNA form, the CDR3 reads TGTGCCAGCAGCCCCTTTCCGGGACTAGCGGAGTACAATGAGCAGTTCTTC.

The chain combines TRBV7-2 with TRBJ2-1, with TRBD1 matching over 8 bases. This CDR3 is built from 16 residues. Trimming cost V 5 bases and J 4 bases; bases outside gene matches: 10. The germline CDR1 and CDR2 sequences are SGHTA and FQGNSA. The CDR3 protein is CASSDQDRDSYNEQFF. CDR3 nucleotide sequence: TGTGCCAGCAGCGACCAGGACAGGGACTCGTACAATGAGCAGTTCTTC. The complete variable domain, with remaining parts taken from reference TRBV7-2 and TRBJ2-1, reads GAGVSQSPSNKVTEKGKDVELRCDPISGHTALYWYRQSLGQGLEFLIYFQGNSAPDKSGLPSDRFSAERTGGSVSTLTIQRTQQEDSAVYLCASSDQDRDSYNEQFFGPGTRLTVL.